Below, one TCR beta chain is given with its context. Its antigen remains unknown. This entry belongs to a study of shared clonotypes between healthy human individuals. Study-wide background: There were three CD4 naive, three CD4 memory, two CD8 naive and one CD8 memory plates per donor. Overall study results and limits: Sampling used blood alone; tissue repertoires probably differ.

Over several immunoSEQ plates, each subset's genomic DNA was distributed in even portions. Some clones are missing from TCRdb's copy, which holds only in-frame ones; the method was immunoSEQ multiplex PCR. The sample lists roughly 2 million clones; roughly 95% were seen once. CDR1 SQVTM and CDR2 ANQGSEA come from the germline V gene. V dropped 5 bases and J dropped 8 bases, with 10 bases sitting between them. This CDR3 contains 11 residues. This clonotype was obtained from a man aged 18-30 years in good health. V is TRBV29-1 and J is TRBJ2-1; the D gene could be TRBD1 or TRBD2 (5 bases each). Sequences were obtained from naive CD4+ T cells sorted from blood. As to subset: CD45RA+ positively selected. CDR3 DNA: TGCAGCGTTTCAGGGAGCGATGAGCAGTTCTTC. Protein: CSVSGSDEQFF.